Listed below are T cell receptor beta chains from one sample, sequenced in a study of T cell responses to AZD1222 COVID-19 vaccine. This table comes from immunoSEQ multiplex PCR, and its TCRdb copy is limited to in-frame clones, with some not included. The table has roughly 190,000 clones, approximately 90% seen once. The specimen was peripheral blood, collected 28 days after the second AZD1222 dose. Receptor source: an adult who received the AZD1222 COVID-19 vaccine. CDR3s include the opening cysteine and the closing phenylalanine or tryptophan. A D gene is named only where the DNA matches it firmly. Only part of the rows carry a size: once, few, many, or a class if the clone is expanded.

d_gene	abundance	j_gene	v_gene	CDR3nt	CDR3aa
NA	NA	TRBJ2-7	TRBV3-1/TRBV3-2	TGTGCCAGCAGCCAAGATGAAGTACTGCCTCTTTACTTC	CASSQDEVLPLYF
NA	NA	TRBJ2-3	TRBV12-5	TGTGCTAGTGGGTCCGGCACAGATACGCAGTATTTT	CASGSGTDTQYF
NA	NA	TRBJ2-7	TRBV5-1	TGCGCCAGCAGCCCGGACAGTGTCAACTACGAGCAGTACTTC	CASSPDSVNYEQYF
TRBD1	few	TRBJ1-2	TRBV7-3	TGTGCCAGCAGCTCCGGACAGGGCTATGGCTACACCTTC	CASSSGQGYGYTF
NA	NA	TRBJ2-3	TRBV6-5	TGTGCCAGCAGTTACTCGAAAACAGATACGCAGTATTTT	CASSYSKTDTQYF
TRBD1	NA	TRBJ1-1	TRBV15	TGTGCCACCAGCGGACAGGGTATGGACACTGAAGCTTTCTTT	CATSGQGMDTEAFF
NA	NA	TRBJ1-1	TRBV24-1	TGTGCCACCAGACGAGGCGAGAACACTGAAGCTTTCTTT	CATRRGENTEAFF
NA	NA	TRBJ1-2	TRBV20-1	TGCAGTGCTAGTCCCCTAGCTAACTATGGCTACACCTTC	CSASPLANYGYTF
NA	NA	TRBJ2-6	TRBV5-8	TGTGCCAGCAGCTTGTTTCTAGGTACAGCCTATAGCGGGGCCAACGTCCTGACTTTC	CASSLFLGTAYSGANVLTF
NA	NA	TRBJ1-6	TRBV6-5	TGTGCCAGTCTGAGGGATTCCTATAATTCACCCCTCCACTTT	CASLRDSYNSPLHF
TRBD2	few	TRBJ2-4	TRBV7-9	TGTGCCAGCAGCCTAGCGGGGGCGGGAGCCGGAAACATTCAGTACTTC	CASSLAGAGAGNIQYF
NA	NA	TRBJ1-4	TRBV7-3	TGTGCCAGCAGCTTAAGTACGAGGGAAAAACTGTTTTTT	CASSLSTREKLFF
NA	NA	TRBJ1-1	TRBV29-1	TGCAGCGTTTTTGAGGGGACACTGAACACTGAAGCTTTCTTT	CSVFEGTLNTEAFF
TRBD1	NA	TRBJ2-7	TRBV4-2	TGTGCCAGCAGCCAAGATGGGACAGGGGGTACCCCCGAGCAGTACTTC	CASSQDGTGGTPEQYF
NA	NA	TRBJ1-1	TRBV6-6	TGTGCCAGCAGAGAAACCTACAGAACTATGAACACTGAAGCTTTCTTT	CASRETYRTMNTEAFF
NA	NA	TRBJ2-7	TRBV12-3/TRBV12-4	TGTGCCAGCAGTTTTGGCGGTCCTACGAAGCAGTACTTC	CASSFGGPTKQYF
NA	NA	TRBJ1-2	TRBV19	TGTGCCAGTAGTAGGGGGACGGATGGCTATGGCTACACCTTC	CASSRGTDGYGYTF
NA	NA	TRBJ2-1	TRBV13	TGTGCCAGCAGCTTAGGACTCAATGAGCAGTTCTTC	CASSLGLNEQFF
TRBD1	NA	TRBJ2-3	TRBV24-1	TGTGCCACCAGTGATGCGAGGGGGCCAGATACGCAGTATTTT	CATSDARGPDTQYF
TRBD1	NA	TRBJ1-2	TRBV7-9	TGTGCCAGCAGCTTAGCGGTTCGGGGACAGGGGGCGGAAGGCTACACCTTC	CASSLAVRGQGAEGYTF
TRBD2	NA	TRBJ2-7	TRBV28	TGTGCCAGCAGTACCCCGGGGGAGGGACGTTCCTACGAGCAGTACTTC	CASSTPGEGRSYEQYF
NA	NA	TRBJ1-5	TRBV28	TGTGCCAGCAGCCCCCGGGATGGGGAACAGCCCCAGCATTTT	CASSPRDGEQPQHF
TRBD1	NA	TRBJ1-6	TRBV5-1	TGCGCCAGCAGGGTGAGCCCCGGGACAGGGAATTCACCCCTCCACTTT	CASRVSPGTGNSPLHF
NA	NA	TRBJ2-3	TRBV28	TGTGCCAGCAGTTTTGGGCAGGGTTTGGATACGCAGTATTTT	CASSFGQGLDTQYF
NA	NA	TRBJ1-1	TRBV6-5	TGTGCCAGCAGTTACTGGGAAGCTGAAGCTTTCTTT	CASSYWEAEAFF
TRBD1	NA	TRBJ1-5	TRBV28	TGTGCCAGCAGTTTCCAACAGGGGCCTCCGGGCAATCAGCCCCAGCATTTT	CASSFQQGPPGNQPQHF
NA	NA	TRBJ1-1	TRBV7-8	TGTGCCAGCAGCTTTGGGGAGAACACTGAAGCTTTCTTT	CASSFGENTEAFF
TRBD2	NA	TRBJ2-5	TRBV25-1	TGTGCCAGCAGCACTCTAGCGGAAGAGACCCAGTACTTC	CASSTLAEETQYF
NA	NA	TRBJ1-2	TRBV20-1	TGCAGTGCTAGAGAGGGCTATGGCTACACCTTC	CSAREGYGYTF